The rows below give T cell receptor beta chains drawn from one sample of a study of identical twins. TCRdb passed the 5' RACE reads through MiXCR, listing each CDR3 protein once. This table holds about 660,000 distinct CDR3 sequences, less than 10% found once. These data also formed part of another study, on yellow fever vaccine responses in identical twins.

Sample: PBMCs. These receptor sequences come from a woman younger than 30 in good health. Each CDR3 is given with its conserved first and last residue. A D gene is named only where the DNA matches it firmly. Rows give clone size only sometimes, using once, few, many, or a class for an expanded clone.

v_call	d_call	cdr3_length	j_call	clone_size	cdr3_aa	cdr3_nt
TRBV11-2	.	14	TRBJ2-1	.	CASSSPSVLLEQFF	TGTGCCAGCAGCTCCCCCAGCGTTCTTCTTGAGCAGTTCTTC
TRBV6-2/TRBV6-3	.	16	TRBJ2-1	.	CASSSPLQRSYNEQFF	TGTGCCAGCAGTTCTCCGTTGCAGCGGAGTTACAATGAGCAGTTCTTC
TRBV28	.	13	TRBJ2-7	many	CASRSSGSYEQYF	TGTGCCAGCAGGTCTAGTGGCTCCTACGAGCAGTACTTC
TRBV20-1	TRBD1	14	TRBJ2-2	few	CSAPGTDFTGELFF	TGCAGTGCTCCCGGGACAGATTTCACCGGGGAGCTGTTTTTT
TRBV5-1	TRBD1	15	TRBJ1-1	.	CASSLVRGRRTEAFF	TGCGCCAGCAGCTTGGTGAGGGGGCGCCGGACTGAAGCTTTCTTT
TRBV7-9	.	13	TRBJ1-1	many	CASSYGDRPGAFF	TGTGCCAGCAGCTACGGAGACAGGCCGGGAGCTTTCTTT
TRBV4-3	.	14	TRBJ2-1	.	CASSQDGEWNEQFF	TGCGCCAGCAGCCAAGATGGTGAGTGGAATGAGCAGTTCTTC
TRBV27	TRBD2	16	TRBJ2-2	few	CASSLRGGSGTGELFF	TGTGCCAGCAGTTTACGGGGGGGCTCGGGCACCGGGGAGCTGTTTTTT
TRBV5-1	.	13	TRBJ2-7	many	CASSKQESYEQYF	TGCGCCAGCAGCAAACAGGAGTCCTACGAGCAGTACTTC
TRBV5-5	TRBD1	16	TRBJ2-5	.	CASSLIPGQGRETQYF	TGTGCCAGCAGCTTGATCCCGGGACAGGGGAGGGAGACCCAGTACTTC
TRBV10-3	.	13	TRBJ2-2	.	CASRDPDTGELFF	TGTGCCTCCCGGGACCCCGACACCGGGGAGCTGTTTTTT
TRBV27	TRBD2	15	TRBJ2-1	few	CASSSRGTTYNEQFF	TGTGCCAGCAGTTCCAGAGGGACTACCTACAATGAGCAGTTCTTC
TRBV4-1	TRBD1	14	TRBJ1-2	few	CASSQEGGSYGYTF	TGCGCCAGCAGCCAAGAAGGGGGCAGCTATGGCTACACCTTC
TRBV27	.	13	TRBJ1-4	.	CASSLSLWEKLFF	TGTGCCAGCAGTTTAAGCCTGTGGGAAAAACTGTTTTTT
TRBV4-2	TRBD2	17	TRBJ2-1	few	CASSQDLTSGGLHEQFF	TGTGCCAGCAGCCAAGACCTAACTAGCGGGGGGCTTCATGAGCAGTTCTTC
TRBV5-1	TRBD1	13	TRBJ2-7	.	CASSWDSAYEQYF	TGCGCCAGCAGCTGGGACAGCGCCTACGAGCAGTACTTC
TRBV3-1	.	15	TRBJ1-4	few	CASSPTTTSTGKLFF	TGTGCCAGCAGCCCAACTACAACATCGACTGGAAAACTGTTTTTT
TRBV27	TRBD2	16	TRBJ2-3	few	CASSPTGSGRADTQYF	TGTGCCAGCAGTCCTACCGGTAGCGGGAGGGCGGATACGCAGTATTTT
TRBV5-1	.	14	TRBJ2-2	many	CASSRTGNTGELFF	TGCGCCAGCAGCCGGACGGGGAACACCGGGGAGCTGTTTTTT
TRBV6-2/TRBV6-3	.	14	TRBJ2-2	.	CASRGGPGTGELFF	TGTGCCAGCCGCGGGGGCCCCGGGACCGGGGAGCTGTTTTTT
TRBV7-2	TRBD2	15	TRBJ2-3	.	CASSRTAGETDTQYF	TGTGCCAGCAGCCGTACAGCGGGGGAAACAGATACGCAGTATTTT
TRBV20-1	TRBD2	16	TRBJ2-1	many	CSATRVGLAGYNEQFF	TGCAGTGCTACGAGGGTCGGACTAGCGGGATACAATGAGCAGTTCTTC
TRBV3-1	TRBD2	16	TRBJ2-3	.	CASSPRLAGAEDTQYF	TGTGCCAGCAGCCCCCGACTAGCGGGAGCAGAAGATACGCAGTATTTT
TRBV5-8	.	15	TRBJ2-1	few	CASSTGHGAYNEQFF	TGTGCCAGCAGCACGGGGCACGGAGCCTACAATGAGCAGTTCTTC
TRBV15	.	15	TRBJ2-1	.	CATSLPGAVSFEQFF	TGTGCCACCAGCCTTCCGGGAGCAGTCAGCTTTGAGCAGTTCTTC
TRBV2	.	16	TRBJ1-5	many	CASSEALGQGNQPQHF	TGTGCCAGCAGTGAAGCTCTGGGGCAGGGCAATCAGCCCCAGCATTTT
TRBV4-3	TRBD1	15	TRBJ2-5	few	CASSQNDRVQETQYF	TGCGCCAGCAGCCAAAACGACAGGGTACAAGAGACCCAGTACTTC
TRBV5-1	.	17	TRBJ1-3	.	CASSLQQLWSLGNTIYF	TGCGCCAGCAGCCTACAGCAATTGTGGTCCCTCGGAAACACCATATATTTT
TRBV15	TRBD2	16	TRBJ2-7	.	CATSRDRLALTYEQYF	TGTGCCACCAGCAGAGATCGACTAGCGTTAACCTACGAGCAGTACTTC
TRBV2	TRBD2	16	TRBJ2-3	few	CASSVSLAGSTDTQYF	TGTGCCAGCAGTGTCTCTCTAGCGGGGAGCACAGATACGCAGTATTTT